These 5 T cell receptor beta chains were sequenced from one sample in a study of breast tumors, draining lymph nodes, adjacent tissues (TCRdb year 2016). Libraries were built with multiplex PCR. These reads were obtained on an Illumina HiSeq 2000. TCRdb redid the processing of the public reads, applying fastp at Q25 and MiXCR, and retained in-frame beta chains. Every distinct CDR3 protein forms one entry, paired with its most common genes and DNA. The sample includes fewer than 200,000 distinct CDR3 sequences, with about 33% observed a single time. Of the sample, about 3.7% is held by the ten largest clones. The lymph node samples were taken from the axillary draining lymph nodes of breast cancer patients. Material: axillary lymph node tissue. These receptors originate from a female donor with breast cancer. Some clones in this sample may be carry-over from other donors' samples.

This clonotype was observed at least ten times. This CDR3 reads CATSDRQGIETQYF. CDR3 DNA: TGTGCCACCAGTGACCGACAGGGGATAGAGACCCAGTACTTC. The V and J genes are TRBV24-1 and TRBJ2-5; 8 bases line up with TRBD1. J lost 4 bases, V lost 4 bases, and 4 bases had no gene match. Germline values: CDR1 KGHDR, CDR2 SFDVKD. The CDR3 is 14 amino acids.

This clonotype appeared many times. The chain combines TRBV25-1 with TRBJ1-3; 10 bases match TRBD1. The CDR3 is made up of 16 amino acids. Germline values: CDR1 MGHDK, CDR2 SYGVNS. Trimming at V came to 6 bases and at J to 3 bases, leaving 8 bases not matched to a gene. The CDR3 loop is CASSQPGTGVGNTIYF. The CDR3 nucleotides read TGTGCCAGCAGCCAACCCGGGACAGGGGTTGGAAACACCATATATTTT. Full variable domain (remainder filled in from reference TRBV25-1 and TRBJ1-3): EADIYQTPRYLVIGTGKKITLECSQTMGHDKMYWYQQDPGMELHLIHYSYGVNSTEKGDLSSESTVSRIRTEHFPLTLESARPSHTSQYLCASSQPGTGVGNTIYFGEGSWLTVV.

This clonotype has at least ten counts. The gene calls are TRBV10-1 and TRBJ2-7; D is ambiguous. This CDR3 is built from 15 residues. V lost 6 bases, J lost 3 bases, and 18 bases lay in between. CDR1 WNHNN and CDR2 SYGVQD come from the germline V gene (reference sequence). In nucleotides, the CDR3 is TGCGCCAGCAGGACAAGGATTGATTGGGACTACGAGCAGTACTTC. Protein product: CASRTRIDWDYEQYF.

This chain joins TRBV20-1 and TRBJ2-5, with 16 nucleotides matching TRBD2. Trimming took 7 bases from V and 5 from J; bases not matched to a gene: 7. Per germline, CDR1 DFQATT and CDR2 SNEGSKA (reference sequence). This CDR3 has 15 residues. The CDR3 DNA sequence: TGCAGTGTTGGGACTAGCGGGGGGGCAAGTGAGACCCAGTACTTC. The encoded protein is CSVGTSGGASETQYF.

This clonotype occurred many times. J is TRBJ1-6 and V is TRBV6-1, with no clear D. The V gene's germline CDR1 is MNHNS and CDR2 SASEGT. The CDR3 runs 14 residues. The V end lost 1 base, the J end lost 6 bases, and 7 bases lay between the germline ends. CDR3 DNA sequence: TGTGCCAGCAGTGAAGGGGCGGTTAATTCACCCCTCCACTTT. Its protein product is CASSEGAVNSPLHF.